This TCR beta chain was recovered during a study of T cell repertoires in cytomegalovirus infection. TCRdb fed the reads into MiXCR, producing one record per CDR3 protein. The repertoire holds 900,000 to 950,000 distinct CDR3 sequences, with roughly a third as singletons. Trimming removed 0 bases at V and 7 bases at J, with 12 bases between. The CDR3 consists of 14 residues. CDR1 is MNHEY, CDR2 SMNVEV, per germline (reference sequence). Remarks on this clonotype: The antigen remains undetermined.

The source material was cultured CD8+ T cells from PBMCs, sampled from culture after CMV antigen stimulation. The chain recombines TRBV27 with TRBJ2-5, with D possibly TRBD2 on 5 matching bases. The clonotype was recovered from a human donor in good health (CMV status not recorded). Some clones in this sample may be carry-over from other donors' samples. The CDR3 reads CASSLSITGRTQYF. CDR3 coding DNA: TGTGCCAGCAGTTTATCGATAACGGGGAGGACCCAGTACTTC.